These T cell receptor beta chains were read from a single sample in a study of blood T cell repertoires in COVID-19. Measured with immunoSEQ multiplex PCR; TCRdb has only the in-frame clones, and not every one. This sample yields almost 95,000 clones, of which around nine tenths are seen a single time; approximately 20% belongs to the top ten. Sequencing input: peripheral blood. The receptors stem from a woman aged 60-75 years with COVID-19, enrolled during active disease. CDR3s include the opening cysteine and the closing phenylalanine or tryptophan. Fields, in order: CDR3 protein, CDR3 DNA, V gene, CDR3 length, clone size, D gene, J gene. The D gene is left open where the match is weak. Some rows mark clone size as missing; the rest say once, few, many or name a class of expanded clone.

cdr3_aa: CASSQESGATQYF
cdr3_nt: TGCGCCAGCAGCCAAGAAAGTGGGGCGACGCAGTATTTT
v_call: TRBV4-1
cdr3_length: 13
clone_size: NA
d_call: NA
j_call: TRBJ2-3

cdr3_aa: CASGAGDNEQFF
cdr3_nt: TGTGCCAGCGGGGCGGGGGACAATGAGCAGTTCTTC
v_call: TRBV28
cdr3_length: 12
clone_size: once
d_call: TRBD2
j_call: TRBJ2-1

cdr3_aa: CATHPGWALIF
cdr3_nt: TGTGCCACCCATCCTGGGTGGGCTCTCATCTTC
v_call: TRBV7-2
cdr3_length: 11
clone_size: few
d_call: NA
j_call: TRBJ2-1

cdr3_aa: CASSPELYYEQYF
cdr3_nt: TGTGCCAGCTCACCGGAACTATACTACGAGCAGTACTTC
v_call: TRBV18
cdr3_length: 13
clone_size: NA
d_call: NA
j_call: TRBJ2-7

cdr3_aa: CASTPGGARGNEQFF
cdr3_nt: TGTGCCAGCACCCCGGGTGGGGCGCGAGGCAATGAGCAGTTCTTC
v_call: TRBV28
cdr3_length: 15
clone_size: NA
d_call: NA
j_call: TRBJ2-1

cdr3_aa: CASGGGVNTEAFF
cdr3_nt: TGTGCCAGCGGGGGAGGGGTGAACACTGAAGCTTTCTTT
v_call: TRBV28
cdr3_length: 13
clone_size: NA
d_call: NA
j_call: TRBJ1-1

cdr3_aa: CASSQGHPTGELFF
cdr3_nt: TGCGCCAGCAGCCAAGGACACCCCACCGGGGAGCTGTTTTTT
v_call: TRBV4-1
cdr3_length: 14
clone_size: NA
d_call: NA
j_call: TRBJ2-2

cdr3_aa: CASSLQGAGELFF
cdr3_nt: TGCGCCAGCAGCTTACAGGGGGCCGGGGAGCTGTTTTTT
v_call: TRBV5-1
cdr3_length: 13
clone_size: NA
d_call: TRBD1
j_call: TRBJ2-2

cdr3_aa: CASSTAGNTGELFF
cdr3_nt: TGTGCCAGCAGTACGGCAGGGAACACCGGGGAGCTGTTTTTT
v_call: TRBV6-4
cdr3_length: 14
clone_size: NA
d_call: NA
j_call: TRBJ2-2

cdr3_aa: CASSLVGGTNTEAFF
cdr3_nt: TGTGCCAGCAGCTTGGTGGGAGGGACCAACACTGAAGCTTTCTTT
v_call: TRBV5-6
cdr3_length: 15
clone_size: NA
d_call: NA
j_call: TRBJ1-1

cdr3_aa: CASSLRQDGREQYF
cdr3_nt: TGTGCCAGCAGTCTTAGACAGGACGGCCGGGAGCAGTACTTC
v_call: TRBV6-5
cdr3_length: 14
clone_size: NA
d_call: NA
j_call: TRBJ2-7

cdr3_aa: CASSLAGSTDTQYF
cdr3_nt: TGTGCCAGCAGTTTAGCGGGGAGCACAGATACGCAGTATTTT
v_call: TRBV28
cdr3_length: 14
clone_size: few
d_call: NA
j_call: TRBJ2-3

cdr3_aa: CASSEIQGQPQHF
cdr3_nt: TGTGCCAGCAGCGAAATACAGGGGCAGCCCCAGCATTTT
v_call: TRBV7-2
cdr3_length: 13
clone_size: NA
d_call: TRBD1
j_call: TRBJ1-5

cdr3_aa: CASRYGTPSYTF
cdr3_nt: TGTGCCAGCAGATACGGGACACCCAGCTACACCTTC
v_call: TRBV2
cdr3_length: 12
clone_size: NA
d_call: NA
j_call: TRBJ1-2

cdr3_aa: CASSLGDRAHGYTF
cdr3_nt: TGTGCCAGCAGCTTAGGGGACAGGGCCCATGGCTACACCTTC
v_call: TRBV7-8
cdr3_length: 14
clone_size: NA
d_call: TRBD1
j_call: TRBJ1-2

cdr3_aa: CASSLGRADTQYF
cdr3_nt: TGTGCCAGCAGTTTGGGCAGGGCAGATACGCAGTATTTT
v_call: TRBV12-3/TRBV12-4
cdr3_length: 13
clone_size: NA
d_call: NA
j_call: TRBJ2-3

cdr3_aa: CATSRGNRVDSPLHF
cdr3_nt: TGTGCCACCAGCAGGGGCAACCGCGTCGATTCACCCCTCCACTTT
v_call: TRBV15
cdr3_length: 15
clone_size: NA
d_call: NA
j_call: TRBJ1-6

cdr3_aa: CASSPRLARGRHEQYF
cdr3_nt: TGTGCCAGCAGCCCGCGACTAGCGAGGGGACGCCACGAGCAGTACTTC
v_call: TRBV7-9
cdr3_length: 16
clone_size: once
d_call: TRBD2
j_call: TRBJ2-7

cdr3_aa: CASSADRAANQPQHF
cdr3_nt: TGTGCCAGCAGCGCGGACAGGGCCGCAAATCAGCCCCAGCATTTT
v_call: TRBV2
cdr3_length: 15
clone_size: once
d_call: TRBD1
j_call: TRBJ1-5

cdr3_aa: CASRWQGAYNEQFF
cdr3_nt: TGTGCCAGCAGATGGCAGGGGGCTTACAATGAGCAGTTCTTC
v_call: TRBV5-6
cdr3_length: 14
clone_size: once
d_call: TRBD1
j_call: TRBJ2-1

cdr3_aa: CSVDRGNEQYF
cdr3_nt: TGCAGCGTTGACAGGGGAAACGAGCAGTACTTC
v_call: TRBV29-1
cdr3_length: 11
clone_size: NA
d_call: NA
j_call: TRBJ2-7

cdr3_aa: CASSLMKGTEPIYGYTF
cdr3_nt: TGCGCCAGCAGCTTGATGAAGGGGACAGAACCCATTTATGGCTACACCTTC
v_call: TRBV5-1
cdr3_length: 17
clone_size: NA
d_call: TRBD1
j_call: TRBJ1-2